The 32 T cell receptor beta chains in this list originate from one sample, sequenced in a study of T cell responses to AZD1222 COVID-19 vaccine. Profiling relied on immunoSEQ multiplex PCR, and the TCRdb table lists in-frame clones only, not all of them. The sample carries 200,000 or so clones, around 93% recorded once. The sequencing used peripheral blood, collected 28 days after the second AZD1222 dose. The receptors here all came from an adult who received the AZD1222 COVID-19 vaccine.

The chain joins TRBV29-1 to TRBJ1-2; the D gene is possibly TRBD1 (6 bases). The CDR3 runs to 11 residues. Germline V gene lookup returns CDR1 SQVTM and CDR2 ANQGSEA. The CDR3 coding sequence is TGCAGTTACGGGGGGGCCAACGGCTACACCTTC. Translated, it gives CSYGGANGYTF. Complete variable domain (other parts from reference TRBV29-1 and TRBJ1-2): SAVISQKPSRDICQRGTSLTIQCQVDSQVTMMFWYRQQPGQSLTLIATANQGSEATYESGFVIDKFPISRPNLTFSTLTVSNMSPEDSSIYLCSYGGANGYTFGSGTRLTVV.

This rearrangement joins TRBV24-1 to TRBJ2-3, with unresolved D. Trimming removed 9 bases at V and 2 bases at J, with 11 bases between. The CDR3 runs to 13 residues. CDR1 is KGHDR and CDR2 is SFDVKD in the germline V gene. The CDR3 reads CATRAAVTDTQYF. In DNA form, the CDR3 reads TGTGCCACCCGGGCGGCAGTCACAGATACGCAGTATTTT.

The rearrangement uses TRBV21-1 and TRBJ1-2; TRBD1 is the table's D call, not checked against the DNA. TRBV21-1 is an annotated pseudogene. CDR3 length: 13 residues. For the CDR3, the DNA is TGTGCCAGCAGCACCCGGACAGGGGTCGGCTACACCTTC. Amino acids: CASSTRTGVGYTF.

The CDR3 loop is CASRSPGRQETQYF. In DNA, the CDR3 is TGTGCCAGCAGGTCCCCGGGCCGCCAAGAGACCCAGTACTTC. This chain connects TRBV6-5 to TRBJ2-5; D is unresolved. The CDR3 runs to 14 residues. Germline values: CDR1 MNHEY, CDR2 SVGAGI. V shed 6 bases and J shed 1 base, with 12 bases lying between them.

The V call is TRBV7-9, the J call TRBJ1-6; the match to TRBD1 covers 7 bases. In germline, CDR1 is SEHNR, CDR2 FQNEAQ (reference sequence). This CDR3 contains 15 residues. Unmatched junction bases numbered 6, after V lost 5 bases and J lost 5 bases. DNA for the CDR3: TGTGCCAGCAGCCTCCGGGACAGCAATAATTCACCCCTCCACTTT. Protein: CASSLRDSNNSPLHF.

J is TRBJ1-6 and V is TRBV15, with unresolved D. The V gene lost 3 bases and the J gene lost 6 bases, with 3 bases spanning the gap. This CDR3 spans 12 amino acids. Germline V gene sequence: CDR1 LNHNV, CDR2 YYDKDF (reference sequence). CDR3: CATSRPNSPLHF. CDR3 bases: TGTGCCACCAGCAGGCCTAATTCACCCCTCCACTTT.

CDR3 nucleotide sequence: TGTGCCAGCAGCGAGAGAACAGGGTTCTACAATGAGCAGTTCTTC. Protein: CASSERTGFYNEQFF. J is TRBJ2-1 and V is TRBV7-9; TRBD1 is a possible D gene (6 bases). The CDR3 loop spans 15 amino acids. Looked up from germline, CDR1 is SEHNR and CDR2 is FQNEAQ (reference sequence). V was cut by 5 bases and J by 3 bases, with 14 bases left in between.

The V and J genes are TRBV12-1 and TRBJ1-3; the table's D call, TRBD1, was not checked against the DNA. TRBV12-1 has pseudogene status. The CDR3 consists of 14 residues. CDR3 amino acids: CASSSTGFGNTIYF. The CDR3 DNA sequence: TGTGCCAGCAGCTCGACAGGGTTCGGAAACACCATATATTTT.

This chain joins TRBV7-8 and TRBJ1-2; D unresolved. This CDR3 has 13 residues. With 5 bases removed from V and 4 bases from J, the gap between germline ends came to 11 bases. In germline, CDR1 is SGHVS, CDR2 FQNEAQ. In DNA form, the CDR3 reads TGTGCCAGCAGCCCCCGATTTGGCTATGGCTACACCTTC. Translating gives CASSPRFGYGYTF.

The J gene is TRBJ2-4, the V gene TRBV23-1; D unclear. TRBV23-1 is an ORF, and what it does is uncertain. The CDR3 runs to 16 residues. V lost 0 bases and J lost 2, with 11 bases in between. In DNA form, the CDR3 reads TGCGCCAGCAGTCAATCGATGGGTTTAACCAAAAACATTCAGTACTTC. Translated, it gives CASSQSMGLTKNIQYF.

The chain links TRBV19 to TRBJ1-5, with D perhaps TRBD1 (6 bases). V was cut by 0 bases and J by 6 bases, with 12 bases left in between. The CDR3 totals 15 residues. Germline V lookup: CDR1 LNHDA, CDR2 SQIVND (reference sequence). The CDR3: CASSIDSRGRQPQHF. DNA of the CDR3: TGTGCCAGTAGTATAGATTCCAGGGGACGTCAGCCCCAGCATTTT. Variable domain in full (rest from reference TRBV19 and TRBJ1-5): DGGITQSPKYLFRKEGQNVTLSCEQNLNHDAMYWYRQDPGQGLRLIYYSQIVNDFQKGDIAEGYSVSREKKESFPLTVTSAQKNPTAFYLCASSIDSRGRQPQHFGDGTRLSIL.

The chain links TRBV5-5 to TRBJ2-7; D is possibly TRBD1 (6 bases). This CDR3 has 15 residues. Germline CDR1 is SGHKS and CDR2 is YYEKEE (reference sequence). V shed 2 bases and J shed 0 bases, with 12 bases lying between them. Here the CDR3 reads CASSFLGTNSYEQYF. The CDR3 DNA is TGTGCCAGCAGCTTCCTTGGGACAAACTCCTACGAGCAGTACTTC.

The rearrangement joins TRBV6-5 to TRBJ1-5, with TRBD1 as a possible D gene (6 bases). The germline gives CDR1 MNHEY, CDR2 SVGAGI. This CDR3 comprises 14 residues. V lost 8 bases and J lost 7, with 18 bases in between. CDR3 sequence (DNA): TGTGCCAGCCGAGGCCAGGGGTCGGGGCAGCCCCAGCATTTT. It yields the protein CASRGQGSGQPQHF.

The chain joins TRBV18 to TRBJ1-2, with D tentatively TRBD1 (5 bases). Germline loops: CDR1 KGHSH, CDR2 LQKENI. This CDR3 has 15 amino acids. The V end lost 2 bases, the J end lost 2 bases, and 12 bases lay between the germline ends. The CDR3 region is CASSPLGLPNYGYTF. In DNA, the CDR3 is TGTGCCAGCTCACCATTGGGACTCCCGAACTATGGCTACACCTTC.

The sample holds one count of this clone. The chain is built from TRBV3-1 (or the pseudogene TRBV3-2) and TRBJ1-4, with a weak D call TRBD1 (6 bases). The ends were cut back, 8 bases at V and 10 bases at J, with 14 bases in the middle. Germline CDR1 LGHDT, CDR2 YNNKEL (reference sequence). This CDR3 comprises 12 residues. The CDR3 region is CASGQGGGKLFF. Written as DNA, the CDR3 is TGTGCCAGCGGTCAGGGAGGGGGAAAACTGTTTTTT.

This sequence joins TRBV3-1 (or the pseudogene TRBV3-2) and TRBJ2-5; 10 nucleotides agree with TRBD2. Germline-derived CDR1 and CDR2 are LGHDT and YNNKEL (reference sequence). J was trimmed by 2 bases and V by 1 base; bases with no gene match: 7. This CDR3 spans 17 amino acids. CDR3 bases: TGTGCCAGCAGCCAAGGATTCCTAGCGGGGGTACAAGAGACCCAGTACTTC. It translates to CASSQGFLAGVQETQYF.

The CDR3 region has the DNA TGTGCCAGCGGCGGAAGGGCGAACACCGGGGAGCTGTTTTTT. It specifies CASGGRANTGELFF. The chain is built from TRBV6-6 and TRBJ2-2; no clear D. V lost 8 bases and J lost 0, with 10 bases in between. The CDR3 consists of 14 residues. Germline V lookup: CDR1 MNHNY, CDR2 SVGAGI (reference sequence).

The V and J genes are TRBV28 and TRBJ1-2; TRBD1 aligns across 10 bases. CDR3 length equals 16 residues. V shed 6 bases and J 4 bases; nucleotides not matched to a gene: 11. Per germline, CDR1 MDHEN and CDR2 SYDVKM. The CDR3 reads CASRDPGTGVGYGYTF. CDR3 DNA sequence: TGTGCCAGCAGAGACCCCGGGACAGGGGTGGGCTATGGCTACACCTTC.

The V and J genes are TRBV14 and TRBJ1-5; D uncertain. This CDR3 comprises 14 residues. From germline, CDR1 is SGHDN and CDR2 FVKESK. V lost 4 bases and J 3 bases, leaving 10 bases between the germline ends. The CDR3, as DNA: TGTGCCAGCAGCCTTAAAGGAGTCAATCAGCCCCAGCATTTT. It is translated as CASSLKGVNQPQHF.

The chain joins TRBV7-2 to TRBJ1-2; D remains unclear. V was pared by 1 base and J by 2 bases, with 8 bases between. This CDR3 has 14 residues. Germline CDR1 reads SGHTA; CDR2 reads FQGNSA. In DNA form, the CDR3 reads TGTGCCAGCAGCTTAGTTATGCGAAACTATGGCTACACCTTC. Its translation: CASSLVMRNYGYTF.

The V and J genes are TRBV11-3 and TRBJ2-2, with 7 bases lining up with TRBD2. Germline trimming cut 5 bases from V and 0 bases from J; bases unmatched to any gene: 12. The germline V gene has CDR1 SGHNT and CDR2 YENEEA. The CDR3 covers 18 residues. The DNA of the CDR3 is TGTGCCAGCAGCCCCCATCCGCAAGCGGGGCCGAACACCGGGGAGCTGTTTTTT. This gives the protein CASSPHPQAGPNTGELFF.

V usage is TRBV11-2 and J usage is TRBJ1-1; D gene uncertain. The CDR3 totals 15 residues. Per germline, CDR1 SGHAT and CDR2 FQNNGV. V was pared by 6 bases and J by 1 base, with 15 bases between. The CDR3 loop is CASSPTFRGNTEAFF. As DNA, the CDR3 is TGTGCCAGCAGTCCCACCTTTCGAGGGAACACTGAAGCTTTCTTT.

This rearrangement joins TRBV6-2 or TRBV6-3 to TRBJ1-1; D remains unclear. V dropped 4 bases and J dropped 2 bases, with 8 bases sitting between them. The CDR3 contains 13 residues. Per germline, CDR1 MNHEY and CDR2 SVGEGT. The DNA of the CDR3 is TGTGCCAGCAGTTCCCAGTTAAACACTGAAGCTTTCTTT. This sequence encodes CASSSQLNTEAFF.

This chain's CDR3 is CASSPGAVEAFF. CDR3 in DNA: TGTGCCAGCAGCCCTGGGGCAGTTGAAGCTTTCTTT. V and J are TRBV11-2 and TRBJ1-1; weak D call: TRBD1 (5 bases). CDR3 size: 12 residues. Trimming shortened V by 5 bases and J by 7 bases, and 11 bases separated the two germline ends. Germline CDR1 SGHAT, CDR2 FQNNGV.

V and J are TRBV14 and TRBJ1-4; a possible D gene is TRBD1 (6 bases). Germline CDR1 SGHDN, CDR2 FVKESK. The CDR3 runs to 16 residues. The V and J ends lost 1 base and 8 bases respectively, with 17 bases between them. CDR3 bases: TGTGCCAGCAGCCAAGTAGGGGGGGGCATCGGGGAAAAACTGTTTTTT. Its protein is CASSQVGGGIGEKLFF.

The chain joins TRBV7-9 to TRBJ1-2; the D is unclear. The CDR3 is 14 residues long. Looked up from germline, CDR1 is SEHNR and CDR2 is FQNEAQ (reference sequence). V lost 10 bases and J 5 bases, leaving 20 bases between the germline ends. CDR3 in amino acids: CAISPSKGSYGYTF. The CDR3 DNA is TGTGCCATCTCCCCCTCGAAAGGGAGTTATGGCTACACCTTC.

This clone has more than one count but fewer than ten. The J gene is TRBJ2-3, the V gene TRBV7-2, with D maybe TRBD2 (7 bases). The ends were cut back, 3 bases at V and 2 bases at J, with 9 bases in the middle. CDR3 length: 14 amino acids. Germline V gene data show CDR1 as SGHTA and CDR2 as FQGNSA. The CDR3 sequence is CASSFAGATDTQYF. Written as DNA, the CDR3 is TGTGCCAGCAGCTTTGCGGGGGCCACAGATACGCAGTATTTT.

The chain joins TRBV6-5 to TRBJ1-3; TRBD1 might be the D (6 bases). In germline, CDR1 is MNHEY, CDR2 SVGAGI. The CDR3 has 14 amino acids. V was cut by 4 bases and J by 5 bases, with 12 bases left in between. Here the CDR3 DNA reads TGTGCCAGCAGTTCGGCCGGGGGCCGAAACACCATATATTTT. It specifies CASSSAGGRNTIYF.

The chain joins TRBV18 to TRBJ2-3; no firm D call. V shed 6 bases and J shed 4 bases, with 11 bases lying between them. The germline V gene encodes CDR1 KGHSH and CDR2 LQKENI. The CDR3 covers 13 residues. CDR3: CASSDLVADTQYF. The CDR3 DNA sequence: TGTGCCAGCTCTGACCTAGTAGCAGATACGCAGTATTTT.

This sequence joins TRBV27 and TRBJ2-4; D is perhaps TRBD1 or TRBD2 (5 bases each). CDR1 and CDR2 from the germline V gene are MNHEY and SMNVEV (reference sequence). This CDR3 region has 16 residues. V lost 2 bases, J lost 0 bases, and 11 bases lay in between. DNA of the CDR3: TGTGCCAGCAGTTTAGGGGCGGGTGAAGCCAAAAACATTCAGTACTTC. Translation: CASSLGAGEAKNIQYF.

The chain has TRBV9 and TRBJ1-2; possibly TRBD1 for D (5 bases). Germline CDR1 SGDLS, CDR2 YYNGEE. The CDR3 contains 13 residues. V lost 4 bases to trimming and J lost 4 bases, with 11 bases between them. The CDR3: CASSPGRTYGYTF. CDR3 DNA: TGTGCCAGCAGCCCGGGACGGACCTATGGCTACACCTTC.

The chain employs TRBV28 and TRBJ1-4; no reliable D call. The germline CDR1 and CDR2 sequences are MDHEN and SYDVKM. This CDR3 contains 16 residues. V was cut by 2 bases and J by 0 bases, with 10 bases left in between. Here the CDR3 DNA reads TGTGCCAGCAGTTTAAGGCAGCCCACAACTAATGAAAAACTGTTTTTT. Translating gives CASSLRQPTTNEKLFF.